This T cell receptor (beta chain) was documented in a study of vaccination and CD4 T cells after COVID-19. Study observations and caveats: Only post-vaccination samples contained a median approximately 85% of the reactive clones in convalescent patients.

Of note for this clonotype: Its cognate antigen is unknown.

The treatment was: roughly 10-day PBMC culture with coronavirus spike peptide pools or control peptides (ViraFEST assay). An Oncomine TCR Beta short-read assay was used to sequence the DNA from cultured CD4+ T cells. TCRdb processed the PCR reads anew with MiXCR; each CDR3 protein has one entry. The sample holds some 11,000 distinct CDR3 sequences, 56% seen once. CDR3 length equals 14 residues. V gave up 3 bases and J gave up 5 bases, with 14 bases separating them. Germline CDR1 reads MGHDK; CDR2 reads SYGVNS. The sequence was obtained from a human donor who had recovered from COVID-19. Sample: CD4+ T cells from blood, cultured in vitro. V and J are TRBV25-1 and TRBJ2-7; D is perhaps TRBD2 (6 bases). CDR3 amino acids: CASSDPRGSHEQYF. The CDR3 region has the DNA TGTGCCAGCAGTGATCCACGGGGGTCCCACGAGCAGTACTTC.